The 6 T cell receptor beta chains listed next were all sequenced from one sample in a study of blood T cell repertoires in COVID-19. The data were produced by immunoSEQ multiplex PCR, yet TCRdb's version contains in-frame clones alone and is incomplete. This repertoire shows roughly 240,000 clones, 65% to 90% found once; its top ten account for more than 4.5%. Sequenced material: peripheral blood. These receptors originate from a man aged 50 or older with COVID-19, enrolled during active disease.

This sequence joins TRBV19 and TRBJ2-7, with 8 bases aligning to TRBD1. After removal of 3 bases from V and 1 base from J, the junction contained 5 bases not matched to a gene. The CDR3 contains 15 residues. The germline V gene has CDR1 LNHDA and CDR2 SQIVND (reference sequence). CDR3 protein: CASSIQGATSYEQYF. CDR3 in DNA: TGTGCCAGTAGTATTCAGGGGGCTACGTCCTACGAGCAGTACTTC.

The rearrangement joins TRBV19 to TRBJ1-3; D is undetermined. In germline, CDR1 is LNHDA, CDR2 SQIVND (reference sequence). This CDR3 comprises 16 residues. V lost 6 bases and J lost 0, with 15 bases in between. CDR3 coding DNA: TGTGCCAGTAGACTCGACGGAGGATTCTCTGGAAACACCATATATTTT. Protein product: CASRLDGGFSGNTIYF.

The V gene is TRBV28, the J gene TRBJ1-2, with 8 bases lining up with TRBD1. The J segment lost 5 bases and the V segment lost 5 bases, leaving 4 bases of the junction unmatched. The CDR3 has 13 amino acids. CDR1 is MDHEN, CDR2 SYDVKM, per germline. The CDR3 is CASSLNRGYGYTF. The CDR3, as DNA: TGTGCCAGCAGTCTTAACAGGGGGTATGGCTACACCTTC.

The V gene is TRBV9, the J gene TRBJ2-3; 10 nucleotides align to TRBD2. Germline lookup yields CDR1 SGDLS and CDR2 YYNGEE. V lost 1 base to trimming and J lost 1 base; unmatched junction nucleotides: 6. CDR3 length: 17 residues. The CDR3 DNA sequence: TGTGCCAGCAGCGTAAAATCCGGGACTAGCGGCACAGATACGCAGTATTTT. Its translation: CASSVKSGTSGTDTQYF.

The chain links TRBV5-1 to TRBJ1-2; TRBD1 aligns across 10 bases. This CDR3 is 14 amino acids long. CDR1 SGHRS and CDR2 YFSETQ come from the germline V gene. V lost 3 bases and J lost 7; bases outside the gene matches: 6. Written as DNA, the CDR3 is TGCGCCAGCAGCTCTGGACAGGGGGAGGTTGGCTACACCTTC. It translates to CASSSGQGEVGYTF.

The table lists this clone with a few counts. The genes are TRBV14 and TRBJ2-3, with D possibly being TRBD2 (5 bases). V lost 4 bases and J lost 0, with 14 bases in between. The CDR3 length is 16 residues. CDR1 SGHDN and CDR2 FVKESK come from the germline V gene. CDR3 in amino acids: CASSPLGRTSTDTQYF. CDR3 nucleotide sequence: TGTGCCAGCAGCCCCCTTGGACGGACTAGCACAGATACGCAGTATTTT.